Presented here are 10 T cell receptor beta chains from one specimen sequenced in a study of T-cell memory formation after mild COVID-19. TCRdb independently ran MiXCR on the 5' RACE reads; one entry per CDR3 protein. The sample records about 100,000 distinct CDR3 sequences, around 10% being singletons. Sequencing was carried out using PBMCs or a T cell subset sorted from them (not recorded which). These receptors all stem from a man in his late teens or twenties who had mild COVID-19 (a few samples of this study predate the infection). Cell type and time point are not known.

The DNA for the CDR3 is TGTGCCAGCAGTGGGAGCGAGCAGTACTTC. As protein: CASSGSEQYF. The gene calls are TRBV12-3 or TRBV12-4 and TRBJ2-7; tentatively, D is TRBD2 (5 bases). Trimming took 5 bases from V and 6 from J, leaving 5 bases between them. The CDR3 runs 10 residues.

The chain is built from TRBV20-1 and TRBJ1-2; 7 bases match TRBD1. Germline lookup yields CDR1 DFQATT and CDR2 SNEGSKA (reference sequence). CDR3 length equals 14 residues. The J segment lost 2 bases and the V segment lost 1 base, leaving 4 bases of the junction unmatched. CDR3 in DNA: TGCAGTGCTAGAGGGACAGGATTCAACTATGGCTACACCTTC. It encodes CSARGTGFNYGYTF.

This clonotype showed up many times. The chain joins TRBV5-6 to TRBJ2-6, with D hard to call. V lost 2 bases and J lost 2, with 8 bases in between. This CDR3 contains 15 residues. Germline loops: CDR1 SGHDT, CDR2 YYEEEE. Here the CDR3 reads CASSFPSTGANVLTF. CDR3 bases: TGTGCCAGCAGCTTTCCATCCACTGGGGCCAACGTCCTGACTTTC.

This clonotype was counted between two and nine times. The chain combines TRBV7-9 with TRBJ2-5; D possibly uses TRBD1 or TRBD2 (7 bases each). In germline, CDR1 is SEHNR, CDR2 FQNEAQ (reference sequence). The V gene lost 5 bases and the J gene lost 5 bases, with 24 bases spanning the gap. The CDR3 contains 17 residues. The DNA for the CDR3 is TGTGCCAGCAGCCCAGGGGAGGGGGCGCGGATTACGGAGACCCAGTACTTC. Residues: CASSPGEGARITETQYF.

The table lists this clonotype with a few counts. The rearrangement links TRBV12-3 or TRBV12-4 to TRBJ2-2; 9 nucleotides align to TRBD2. V was clipped by 3 bases and J by 4 bases; unmatched bases: 9. The CDR3 is made up of 17 amino acids. CDR3 loop: CASSFLAGRSLTGELFF. In nucleotides, the CDR3 is TGTGCCAGCAGTTTTCTAGCGGGGAGATCTCTCACCGGGGAGCTGTTTTTT.

The chain is built from TRBV11-2 and TRBJ2-5, with no clear D. The V end was cut by 5 bases, the J end by 1 base, with 11 bases between. Germline CDR1 and CDR2: SGHAT and FQNNGV. The CDR3 has 14 amino acids. CDR3 sequence reads: CASSPSGSQETQYF. Here the CDR3 DNA reads TGTGCCAGCAGCCCCAGTGGCAGCCAAGAGACCCAGTACTTC.

This clonotype came up a few times. The chain links TRBV19 to TRBJ2-1, with D perhaps TRBD1 or TRBD2 (5 bases each). V lost 6 bases and J 8 bases, leaving 14 bases between the germline ends. CDR1 is LNHDA, CDR2 SQIVND, per germline (reference sequence). The CDR3 is 13 residues long. The CDR3 nucleotides are TGTGCCAGTAGGCTATTGGGGGATGATGAGCAGTTCTTC. It codes for CASRLLGDDEQFF.

The rearrangement uses TRBV29-1 and TRBJ2-3, with D unclear. The germline CDR1 and CDR2 sequences are SQVTM and ANQGSEA. With 2 bases removed from V and 3 bases from J, the gap between germline ends came to 6 bases. CDR3 length equals 12 residues. DNA for the CDR3: TGCAGCGTTGAAACCCAGACAGATACGCAGTATTTT. Encoded protein: CSVETQTDTQYF.

V gene TRBV7-9 combines with J gene TRBJ2-5; D not resolved. Looked up from germline, CDR1 is SEHNR and CDR2 is FQNEAQ (reference sequence). This CDR3 has 14 residues. Trimming removed 6 bases at V and 5 bases at J, with 16 bases between. CDR3 sequence (DNA): TGTGCCAGCAGTTCCCACCCGCTTTTGGAGACCCAGTACTTC. Translated, it gives CASSSHPLLETQYF.

This clonotype was observed a handful of times. V gene TRBV5-1 combines with J gene TRBJ2-7; 7 bases fit TRBD1. This CDR3 contains 14 residues. Trimming took 4 bases from V and 1 from J; bases not matched to a gene: 5. Looked up from germline, CDR1 is SGHRS and CDR2 is YFSETQ. CDR3 residues: CASSLSGQSYEQYF. Here the CDR3 DNA reads TGCGCCAGCAGCCTCTCGGGACAGTCCTACGAGCAGTACTTC.